This T cell receptor beta chain was documented in a study of OX40 agonist ivuxolimab in advanced cancers. About the research overall: Patients assigned to dose escalation were diagnosed with hepatocellular carcinoma, melanoma, renal cell or head and neck cancer.

The CDR3 contains 15 residues. Germline V gene lookup returns CDR1 SEHNR and CDR2 FQNEAQ (reference sequence). V lost 0 bases and J 3 bases, leaving 6 bases between the germline ends. TCRdb keeps only in-frame clones here, not all; method: immunoSEQ multiplex PCR. The data hold under 14,000 clones, with 75% to 80% observed a single time. If patients had autoimmune disease history or systemic immunosuppression, they were excluded. The sequenced sample was CD4+ or CD8+ T cells sorted from blood, obtained in a trial of the OX40 agonist ivuxolimab. This sequence was found in an adult with an advanced solid tumor such as melanoma, head and neck, liver or kidney cancer. V and J are TRBV7-9 and TRBJ1-6; D is perhaps TRBD1 (6 bases). CDR3 protein: CASSLATGYNSPLHF. The CDR3 nucleotides read TGTGCCAGCAGCTTAGCGACAGGCTATAATTCACCCCTCCACTTT.